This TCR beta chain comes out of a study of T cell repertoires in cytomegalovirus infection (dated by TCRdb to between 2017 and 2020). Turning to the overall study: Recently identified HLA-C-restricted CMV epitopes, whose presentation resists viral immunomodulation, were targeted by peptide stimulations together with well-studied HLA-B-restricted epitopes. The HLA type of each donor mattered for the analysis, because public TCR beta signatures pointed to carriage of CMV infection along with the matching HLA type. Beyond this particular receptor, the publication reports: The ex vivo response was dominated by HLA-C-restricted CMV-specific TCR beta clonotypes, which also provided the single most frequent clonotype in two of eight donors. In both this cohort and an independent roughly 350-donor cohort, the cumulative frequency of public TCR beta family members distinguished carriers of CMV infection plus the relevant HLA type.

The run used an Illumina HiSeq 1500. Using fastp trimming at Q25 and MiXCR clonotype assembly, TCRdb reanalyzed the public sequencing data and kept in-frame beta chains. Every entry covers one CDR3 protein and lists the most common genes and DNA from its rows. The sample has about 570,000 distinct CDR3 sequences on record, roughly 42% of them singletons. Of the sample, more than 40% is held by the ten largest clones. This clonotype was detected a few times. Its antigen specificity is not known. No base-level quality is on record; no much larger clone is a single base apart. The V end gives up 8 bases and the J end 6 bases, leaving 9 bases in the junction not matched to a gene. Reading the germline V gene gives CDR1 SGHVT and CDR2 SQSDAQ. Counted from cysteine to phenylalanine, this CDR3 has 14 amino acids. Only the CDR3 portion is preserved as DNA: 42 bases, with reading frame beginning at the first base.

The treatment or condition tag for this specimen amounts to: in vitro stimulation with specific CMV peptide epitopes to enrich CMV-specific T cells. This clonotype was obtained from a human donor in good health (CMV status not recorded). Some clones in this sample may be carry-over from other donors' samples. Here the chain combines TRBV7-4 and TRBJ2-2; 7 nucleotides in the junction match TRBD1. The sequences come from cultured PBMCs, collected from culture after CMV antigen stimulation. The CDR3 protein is CASPKRQGAGELFF. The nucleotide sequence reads TGTGCCAGCCCCAAGCGGCAGGGGGCCGGGGAGCTGTTTTTT.